The 4 T cell receptor beta chains given below trace back to one sample, sequenced in a study of cytotoxic CD8 clonotypes in ibrutinib-treated CLL. Data came from immunoSEQ multiplex PCR; TCRdb stores just in-frame clones and leaves some out. Of approximately 280,000 clones in the sample, 76% were seen once. This specimen was PBMCs, taken at disease progression, from a patient treated with ibrutinib. The receptors were gathered from a human donor with chronic lymphocytic leukemia.

The J gene is TRBJ1-1, the V gene TRBV29-1; D may be TRBD1 (6 bases). Germline V CDR1 and CDR2: SQVTM, ANQGSEA. The CDR3 totals 14 residues. Trimming pared 1 base from V and 5 bases from J, leaving 14 bases between. CDR3 coding DNA: TGCAGCGTTGAAGTTGCAGGGACACGGACTGAAGCTTTCTTT. Its translation is CSVEVAGTRTEAFF. Filled out from reference TRBV29-1 and TRBJ1-1, the complete variable domain reads SAVISQKPSRDICQRGTSLTIQCQVDSQVTMMFWYRQQPGQSLTLIATANQGSEATYESGFVIDKFPISRPNLTFSTLTVSNMSPEDSSIYLCSVEVAGTRTEAFFGQGTRLTVV.

The chain joins TRBV4-2 to TRBJ2-3, with D tentatively TRBD2 (5 bases). The germline gives CDR1 LGHNA, CDR2 YNFKEQ. Deletions cut 4 bases from V and 0 bases from J, with 17 bases between. The CDR3 is 17 amino acids. The CDR3, as DNA: TGTGCCAGCAGCCTCGGGTGGAGAACGGGGAGCACAGATACGCAGTATTTT. Its protein product is CASSLGWRTGSTDTQYF.

This CDR3 is CASTNGGRRETQYF. The CDR3 nucleotides read TGTGCCAGCACCAACGGAGGCAGGAGGGAGACCCAGTACTTC. The chain couples TRBV6-6 to TRBJ2-5; D might be TRBD2 (5 bases). Germline CDR1 reads MNHNY; CDR2 reads SVGAGI (reference sequence). There are 14 residues in the CDR3. Trimming stripped 7 bases from V and 5 bases from J, with 17 bases between.

The chain links TRBV7-2 to TRBJ2-1; D may be TRBD1 or TRBD2 (5 bases each). Germline CDR1 and CDR2: SGHTA and FQGNSA. The CDR3 contains 14 residues. Trimming took 8 bases from V and 12 from J, leaving 23 bases between them. CDR3 sequence: CASGYEYKDSGQFF. CDR3 in DNA: TGTGCCAGCGGCTACGAATACAAAGACAGCGGGCAGTTCTTC.